A single sample is the source of the 12 T cell receptor beta chains below, sequenced in a study of blood T cell repertoires in COVID-19. Profiled with immunoSEQ multiplex PCR; TCRdb holds only in-frame clones, not every one. The sample records 95,000 to 150,000 clones, 60% to 80% being singletons. Sequencing used peripheral blood. The source of these receptors is a man older than 75 with COVID-19, enrolled during active disease.

The chain links TRBV28 to TRBJ1-5, with a tentative D call TRBD1 (6 bases). The germline gives CDR1 MDHEN, CDR2 SYDVKM. With 5 bases removed from V and 3 bases from J, the gap between germline ends came to 11 bases. This CDR3 contains 14 residues. The CDR3 is CASSEDSNNQPQHF. As DNA, the CDR3 is TGTGCCAGCAGTGAGGACAGTAACAATCAGCCCCAGCATTTT.

This rearrangement joins TRBV7-2 to TRBJ1-1, with 7 bases that match TRBD1. V was pared by 5 bases and J by 0 bases, with 6 bases of the junction left unmatched. Germline CDR1 is SGHTA and CDR2 is FQGNSA. This CDR3 comprises 15 residues. Written as DNA, the CDR3 is TGTGCCAGCAGCCTACGACAGGGATTGAACACTGAAGCTTTCTTT. Amino acid sequence: CASSLRQGLNTEAFF.

The V call is TRBV4-2, the J call TRBJ2-4, with D unclear. Trimming left V 0 bases short and J 9 bases short, with 12 bases between. Germline V gives CDR1 LGHNA, CDR2 YNFKEQ. The CDR3 is 14 residues long. The CDR3 DNA reads as TGTGCCAGCAGCCAAGATGGTTTAGCCCCCATTCAGTACTTC. Translated: CASSQDGLAPIQYF.

The chain couples TRBV28 to TRBJ1-2; TRBD1 agrees at 12 bases. Per the germline V gene, CDR1 is MDHEN and CDR2 is SYDVKM. Germline trimming cut 0 bases from V and 4 bases from J; bases unmatched to any gene: 3. The CDR3 is made up of 16 amino acids. For the CDR3, the DNA is TGTGCCAGCAGTTTATGGGGGGACAGGGGGCCCTATGGCTACACCTTC. Amino acids: CASSLWGDRGPYGYTF.

V gene TRBV18 combines with J gene TRBJ2-1; a possible D gene is TRBD1 (5 bases). V was trimmed by 2 bases and J by 7 bases, leaving 9 bases between them. Germline assignment: CDR1 KGHSH and CDR2 LQKENI. The CDR3 is made up of 13 amino acids. The CDR3 region is CASSPVKGNEQFF. CDR3 sequence (DNA): TGTGCCAGCTCACCAGTTAAGGGGAATGAGCAGTTCTTC.

Worth noting for this clone: Other DNA sequences in this specimen translate into the identical CDR3. The CDR3 DNA follows: TGCGCCAGCAGCCAGGAGACAGGGAACAATCAGCCCCAGCATTTT. Its protein is CASSQETGNNQPQHF. The rearrangement joins TRBV4-1 to TRBJ1-5; 7 bases fit TRBD1. CDR3 length: 15 residues. V was clipped by 3 bases and J by 3 bases; unmatched bases: 5. CDR1 and CDR2 (germline): MGHRA, YSYEKL.

The chain is built from TRBV4-3 and TRBJ2-2, with 9 bases identical to TRBD2. Germline lookup yields CDR1 LGHNA and CDR2 YSLEER. Unmatched junction bases numbered 14, after V lost 4 bases and J lost 5 bases. The CDR3 has 18 residues. The CDR3 is CASSRDPPGGRATGELFF. The CDR3 nucleotides read TGCGCCAGCAGCCGAGACCCTCCTGGCGGGAGGGCTACCGGGGAGCTGTTTTTT.

V gene TRBV28 combines with J gene TRBJ1-6, with 7 bases lining up with TRBD1. This CDR3 region has 16 residues. The ends lost 7 bases at V and 0 bases at J; junction bases unmatched: 6. Germline lookup yields CDR1 MDHEN and CDR2 SYDVKM. CDR3 nucleotide sequence: TGTGCCAGCACCGCACAGGGGAGCTCCTATAATTCACCCCTCCACTTT. This encodes CASTAQGSSYNSPLHF.

The chain employs TRBV30 and TRBJ2-1; D not certain. Germline V lookup: CDR1 GTSNPN, CDR2 SVGIG (reference sequence). This CDR3 is built from 12 residues. The V end was cut by 1 base, the J end by 10 bases, with 11 bases between. CDR3 sequence: CAWSGQFLEQFF. CDR3 coding DNA: TGTGCCTGGAGTGGGCAGTTTCTCGAGCAGTTCTTC.

This clone was seen once. V usage is TRBV12-5 and J usage is TRBJ2-5; 7 nucleotides match TRBD1. V was clipped by 3 bases and J by 3 bases; unmatched bases: 1. There are 13 residues in the CDR3. Per germline, CDR1 LGHNT and CDR2 FRNRAP. The CDR3 region is CASGFDREETQYF. CDR3 DNA: TGTGCTAGTGGTTTTGACAGGGAAGAGACCCAGTACTTC.

J is TRBJ1-1 and V is TRBV2; 9 nucleotides align to TRBD1. Germline trimming cut 4 bases from V and 4 bases from J; bases unmatched to any gene: 4. Germline values: CDR1 SNHLY, CDR2 FYNNEI. CDR3 length equals 14 residues. CDR3 DNA sequence: TGTGCCAGCAGTGGAGGGACAGGGTCCACTGAAGCTTTCTTT. Amino acid sequence: CASSGGTGSTEAFF. The whole variable domain, filled in from reference TRBV2 and TRBJ1-1, reads EPEVTQTPSHQVTQMGQEVILRCVPISNHLYFYWYRQILGQKVEFLVSFYNNEISEKSEIFDDQFSVERPDGSNFTLKIRSTKLEDSAMYFCASSGGTGSTEAFFGQGTRLTVV.

V usage is TRBV19 and J usage is TRBJ2-2; 13 bases align to TRBD2. CDR1 and CDR2 from the germline V gene are LNHDA and SQIVND (reference sequence). The V gene end was trimmed by 4 bases and the J gene end by 4 bases; junction bases not matched to a gene: 6. The CDR3 length is 17 residues. Written as DNA, the CDR3 is TGTGCCAGTAGTAGGGGGACTAGCGGGATTGTCACCGGGGAGCTGTTTTTT. It specifies CASSRGTSGIVTGELFF.